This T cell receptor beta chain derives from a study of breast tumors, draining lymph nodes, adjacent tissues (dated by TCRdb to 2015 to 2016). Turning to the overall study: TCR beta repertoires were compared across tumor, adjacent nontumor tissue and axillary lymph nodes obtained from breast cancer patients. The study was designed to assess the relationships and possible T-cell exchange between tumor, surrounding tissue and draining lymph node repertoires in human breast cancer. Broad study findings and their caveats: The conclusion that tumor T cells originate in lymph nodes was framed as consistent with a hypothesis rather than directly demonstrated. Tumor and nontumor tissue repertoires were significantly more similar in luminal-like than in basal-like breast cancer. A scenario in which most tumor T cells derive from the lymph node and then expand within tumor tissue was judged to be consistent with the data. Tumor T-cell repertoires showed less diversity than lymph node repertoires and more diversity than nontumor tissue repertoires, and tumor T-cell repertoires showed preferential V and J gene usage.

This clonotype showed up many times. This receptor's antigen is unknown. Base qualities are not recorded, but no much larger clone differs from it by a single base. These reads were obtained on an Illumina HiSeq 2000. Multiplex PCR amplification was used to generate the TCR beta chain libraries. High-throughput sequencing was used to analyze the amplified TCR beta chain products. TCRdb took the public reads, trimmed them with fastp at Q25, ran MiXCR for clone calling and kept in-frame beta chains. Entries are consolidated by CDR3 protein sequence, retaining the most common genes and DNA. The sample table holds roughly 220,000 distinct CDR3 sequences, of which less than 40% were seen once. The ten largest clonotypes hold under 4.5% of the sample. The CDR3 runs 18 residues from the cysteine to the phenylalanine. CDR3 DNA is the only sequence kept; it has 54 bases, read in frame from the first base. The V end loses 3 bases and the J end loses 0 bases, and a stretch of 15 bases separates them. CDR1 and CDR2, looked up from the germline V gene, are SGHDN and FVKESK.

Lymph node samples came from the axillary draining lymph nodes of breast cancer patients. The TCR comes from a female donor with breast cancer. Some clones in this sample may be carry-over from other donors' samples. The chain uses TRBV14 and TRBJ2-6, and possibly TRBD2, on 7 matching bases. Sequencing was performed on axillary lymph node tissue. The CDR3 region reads CASSQGRRGLSGANVLTF. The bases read TGTGCCAGCAGCCAGGGACGGCGGGGGCTCTCTGGGGCCAACGTCCTGACTTTC.